This is a list of T cell receptor beta chains from one sample in a study of Ad26.COV2.S vaccination and SARS-CoV-2 variants. Measured with immunoSEQ multiplex PCR; TCRdb has only the in-frame clones, and not every one. The repertoire holds 300,000 to 350,000 clones, with 85% to 90% as singletons. The sequencing here drew on peripheral blood, taken in a trial of Ad26.COV2.S vaccine versus placebo. Receptors originate from a person between 18 and 59 years old who received the Ad26.COV2.S COVID-19 vaccine or a placebo. Both conserved end residues are part of each CDR3. The D gene is left open where the match is weak. Size is omitted from some rows. Given values are once, few, many or a class for expanded clones.

>TRBV3-1/TRBV3-2|TRBD2|TRBJ2-1|few
TGTGCCAGCAGCCAAGACCCGAGACTAGCGGAGGGCTACAATGAGCAGTTCTTC
CASSQDPRLAEGYNEQFF
>TRBV11-2|NA|TRBJ1-2|NA
TGTGCCAGCAGCATACCTAGGGATGGCTACACCTTC
CASSIPRDGYTF
>TRBV18|NA|TRBJ1-2|NA
TGTGCCAGCTCTCACTCGGAGGACTATGGCTACACCTTC
CASSHSEDYGYTF
>TRBV28|NA|TRBJ1-2|NA
TGTGCCAGCAGGACAGACAGGATTTATGGCTACACCTTC
CASRTDRIYGYTF
>TRBV15|TRBD1|TRBJ1-1|NA
TGTGCCACCATCAAGACGGTGTTAGGGACAGGGCCGGCTTTCTTT
CATIKTVLGTGPAFF
>TRBV18|TRBD2|TRBJ2-6|NA
TGTGCCAGCTCACCACTGTCGTTACCGGGACTAGGGGCCAACGTCCTGACTTTC
CASSPLSLPGLGANVLTF
>TRBV5-5|NA|TRBJ1-1|NA
TGTGCCAGCAGCCCGGTCACGGGCGTTGCGGGATACGGTGAAGCTTTCTTT
CASSPVTGVAGYGEAFF
>TRBV18|NA|TRBJ1-1|NA
TGTGCCAGCTCACCCCCCTTGGGGGTCACTGAAGCTTTCTTT
CASSPPLGVTEAFF
>TRBV19|TRBD1|TRBJ1-3|NA
TGTGCCAGTAGTACTACCGGGACAGGGGTAATCGGAAACACCATATATTTT
CASSTTGTGVIGNTIYF
>TRBV5-1|NA|TRBJ1-1|NA
TGCGCCAGCAGCTTGGACAGGGACACTGAAGCTTTCTTT
CASSLDRDTEAFF
>TRBV12-3/TRBV12-4|TRBD1|TRBJ1-2|NA
TGTGCCAGCAGTTTGGACAGGACCTATGGCTACACCTTC
CASSLDRTYGYTF
>TRBV7-2|TRBD1|TRBJ1-4|NA
TGTGCCAGCAGCTCGGACAGGGGCGACGAAAAACTGTTTTTT
CASSSDRGDEKLFF
>TRBV19|NA|TRBJ2-7|NA
TGTGCCAGTAGTGACCCCGACAGATTCTACGAGCAGTACTTC
CASSDPDRFYEQYF
>TRBV6-5|NA|TRBJ1-4|few
TGTGCCAGCAAGCCACAGGGAAGGGGTGAAAAACTGTTTTTT
CASKPQGRGEKLFF
>TRBV7-9|NA|TRBJ1-5|NA
TGTGCCAGCAGCTTCGGTTTGGAGCCCCAGCATTTT
CASSFGLEPQHF
>TRBV9|NA|TRBJ1-1|NA
TGTGCCAGCAGCGTAGAGGTGAACACTGAAGCTTTCTTT
CASSVEVNTEAFF
>TRBV6-1|NA|TRBJ2-7|few
TGTGCCAGCAGTGACGGTCAGGGCTACGAGCAGTACTTC
CASSDGQGYEQYF
>TRBV9|TRBD2|TRBJ2-2|NA
TGTGCCAGCAGTGGTTTAGCGGGAGGGACCGGGGAGCTGTTTTTT
CASSGLAGGTGELFF
>TRBV9|NA|TRBJ2-1|once
TGTGCCAGCAGCGTAGCTACTATGGTTAATGAGCAGTTCTTC
CASSVATMVNEQFF
>TRBV10-3|NA|TRBJ2-2|NA
TGTGCCATCAGAACCAGAGGCGCCGGGGAGCTGTTTTTT
CAIRTRGAGELFF
>TRBV7-2|NA|TRBJ2-3|NA
TGTGCCAGCAGCCGGCAATATGGAGATACGCAGTATTTT
CASSRQYGDTQYF
>TRBV2|NA|TRBJ2-3|NA
TGTGCCAGCAGCGGACAGCGCACAGATACGCAGTATTTT
CASSGQRTDTQYF
>TRBV27|NA|TRBJ1-4|NA
TGTGCCAGCCGATCGTGGGACGGGAATGAAAAACTGTTTTTT
CASRSWDGNEKLFF
>TRBV28|NA|TRBJ1-4|NA
TGTGCCAGCAGTTTAAGAGGAGGTCTAATTGGTCTTGGCGAAAAACTGTTTTTT
CASSLRGGLIGLGEKLFF